These 20 T cell receptor beta chains originate from one sample sequenced in a study of blood T cell repertoires in COVID-19. Sequencing was performed with immunoSEQ multiplex PCR; in TCRdb, only in-frame clones are kept and a portion is missing. The table shows about 330,000 clones, with around 87% occurring only once. Sample: PBMCs or T cells enriched from blood (not recorded which). Receptors were obtained from a woman aged 25 to 39 who had recovered from COVID-19.

The J gene is TRBJ1-2, the V gene TRBV18; D gene ambiguous. This CDR3 region has 13 residues. Trimming pared 0 bases from V and 2 bases from J, leaving 4 bases between. The germline V gene encodes CDR1 KGHSH and CDR2 LQKENI. The CDR3 loop is CASSPPTNYGYTF. CDR3 nucleotide sequence: TGTGCCAGCTCACCACCGACAAACTATGGCTACACCTTC.

The CDR3 DNA reads TGTGCCAGCAGGAGCTCCTACGAGCAGTACTTC. Residues: CASRSSYEQYF. The chain carries TRBV5-6 and TRBJ2-7; unclear D gene. Trimming removed 5 bases at V and 0 bases at J, with 3 bases between. The CDR3 spans 11 residues. The germline CDR1 and CDR2 sequences are SGHDT and YYEEEE.

This clone was counted only a few times. The chain has TRBV4-3 and TRBJ2-2; D unresolved. The germline V and J ends were trimmed by 2 bases and 1 base, with 11 bases remaining between them. The germline V gene encodes CDR1 LGHNA and CDR2 YSLEER. The CDR3 extends over 16 amino acids. CDR3 protein: CASSQNRQGNTGELFF. CDR3 sequence (DNA): TGCGCCAGCAGCCAAAATAGACAAGGGAACACCGGGGAGCTGTTTTTT.

The chain employs TRBV5-4 and TRBJ1-6; TRBD1 is a possible D gene (6 bases). The CDR3 has 16 amino acids. Trimming removed 4 bases from V and 7 bases from J, with 18 bases in between. CDR1 is SGHNT and CDR2 is YYREEE in the germline V gene (reference sequence). The DNA for the CDR3 is TGTGCCAGCAGCGATAAACGGGAGGGGGAGAATTCACCCCTCCACTTT. It is translated as CASSDKREGENSPLHF.

The V gene is TRBV19, the J gene TRBJ2-3, with TRBD1 matching over 8 bases. V shed 7 bases, J shed 4 bases, and the junction held 10 bases outside the gene matches. Germline V gives CDR1 LNHDA, CDR2 SQIVND (reference sequence). The CDR3 is made up of 15 amino acids. CDR3 amino acids: CASTPTGDFADTQYF. For the CDR3, the DNA is TGTGCCAGTACTCCGACAGGGGATTTCGCAGATACGCAGTATTTT.

The chain combines TRBV2 with TRBJ1-2; 7 nucleotides line up with TRBD1. CDR1 and CDR2 (germline): SNHLY, FYNNEI. Trimming took 4 bases from V and 4 from J; bases not matched to a gene: 6. The CDR3 covers 14 residues. The CDR3 is CASSAPGQSYGYTF. For the CDR3, the DNA is TGTGCCAGCAGTGCTCCGGGACAGAGCTATGGCTACACCTTC.

The chain has TRBV4-2 and TRBJ2-5; a possible D gene is TRBD1 (6 bases). CDR1 LGHNA and CDR2 YNFKEQ come from the germline V gene. V was trimmed by 1 base and J by 3 bases, leaving 12 bases between them. The CDR3 runs 15 residues. The CDR3 bases are TGTGCCAGCAGCCAAGGGAACAGGGTAGAAGAGACCCAGTACTTC. It is translated as CASSQGNRVEETQYF.

CDR3: CASRSSDSYSYNSPLHF. The CDR3 coding sequence is TGTGCCAGCAGATCATCAGACAGCTACTCCTATAATTCACCCCTCCACTTT. The chain couples TRBV28 to TRBJ1-6; D perhaps matches TRBD1 (5 bases). V was shortened by 6 bases and J by 0 bases, with 15 bases between the two germline ends. This CDR3 has 17 residues. Germline CDR1 and CDR2: MDHEN and SYDVKM.

The rearrangement joins TRBV12-3 or TRBV12-4 to TRBJ2-7; D is ambiguous. CDR3 length: 11 residues. V was cut by 1 base and J by 7 bases, with 5 bases left in between. The CDR3 spells CASSLGREQYF. CDR3 DNA sequence: TGTGCCAGCAGTTTAGGGAGAGAGCAGTACTTC.

This chain links TRBV27 with TRBJ2-4; D is possibly TRBD1 (6 bases). The length of the CDR3 is 17 residues. Germline V gives CDR1 MNHEY, CDR2 SMNVEV (reference sequence). Trimming took off 5 bases at V and 3 bases at J, with 20 bases between the two ends. The CDR3 DNA sequence: TGTGCCAGCAGTCCCAAGGACAGACCTAAGGGCAAAAACATTCAGTACTTC. Translating gives CASSPKDRPKGKNIQYF.

The chain combines TRBV5-8 with TRBJ2-1, with TRBD2 matching 10 bases. The CDR3 spans 17 residues. In germline, CDR1 is SGHTS, CDR2 YDEGEE. Trimming cost V 2 bases and J 6 bases; bases outside gene matches: 11. The CDR3 bases are TGTGCCAGCAGCTTCGCAGTATCCCTAGCGGGGGCCAATGAGCAGTTCTTC. Amino acid sequence: CASSFAVSLAGANEQFF. Looking up the rest from reference TRBV5-8 and TRBJ2-1 gives the full variable domain: EAGVTQSPTHLIKTRGQQATLRCSPISGHTSVYWYQQALGLGLQFLLWYDEGEERNRGNFPPRFSGRQFPNYSSELNVNALELEDSALYLCASSFAVSLAGANEQFFGPGTRLTVL.

The rearrangement joins TRBV4-2 to TRBJ2-3, with 11 bases fitting TRBD2. V shed 0 bases and J 8 bases; nucleotides not matched to a gene: 19. The CDR3 is made up of 20 amino acids. Looked up from germline, CDR1 is LGHNA and CDR2 is YNFKEQ. In nucleotides, the CDR3 is TGTGCCAGCAGCCAAGATTCCTCCCATTCCTTAGCGGGGGGGCCCGCTACGCAGTATTTT. This sequence encodes CASSQDSSHSLAGGPATQYF.

V and J are TRBV4-1 and TRBJ1-1; D remains ambiguous. This CDR3 is built from 16 residues. Looked up from germline, CDR1 is MGHRA and CDR2 is YSYEKL. The V gene lost 6 bases and the J gene lost 0 bases, with 17 bases spanning the gap. The CDR3 DNA reads TGCGCCAGCAGACCTACTGAGGTCAGTATGAACACTGAAGCTTTCTTT. It translates to CASRPTEVSMNTEAFF.

The rearrangement uses TRBV6-4 and TRBJ2-2; D may be TRBD2 (6 bases). This CDR3 has 16 residues. Trimming took 2 bases from V and 5 from J, leaving 15 bases between them. Germline V gene lookup returns CDR1 MRHNA and CDR2 SNTAGT. This chain's CDR3 is CASSDRGGSSTGELFF. In DNA form, the CDR3 reads TGTGCCAGCAGTGACAGGGGAGGCTCCTCAACCGGGGAGCTGTTTTTT.

V and J are TRBV6-1 and TRBJ2-7; D may be TRBD1 (6 bases). Germline values: CDR1 MNHNS, CDR2 SASEGT. The CDR3 spans 14 residues. Trimming removed 2 bases at V and 1 base at J, with 9 bases between. The CDR3 nucleotides are TGTGCCAGCAGTGAATTAGGGGGATCCTACGAGCAGTACTTC. Translated: CASSELGGSYEQYF.

The gene calls are TRBV19 and TRBJ1-5, with 9 bases aligning to TRBD1. Germline CDR1 and CDR2: LNHDA and SQIVND (reference sequence). J was trimmed by 7 bases and V by 10 bases; bases with no gene match: 14. The CDR3 length is 15 residues. The chain's CDR3 is CATKASWTGEQPQHF. CDR3 nucleotide sequence: TGTGCCACCAAAGCGTCGTGGACAGGGGAACAGCCCCAGCATTTT.

The chain is built from TRBV12-3 or TRBV12-4 and TRBJ1-1; TRBD1 might be the D (6 bases). The CDR3 runs 11 residues. Trimming pared 6 bases from V and 9 bases from J, leaving 11 bases between. This CDR3 is CASRQGVKAFF. The CDR3 DNA sequence: TGTGCCAGCAGACAGGGTGTGAAAGCTTTCTTT.

The rearrangement joins TRBV6-6 to TRBJ2-7; D perhaps matches TRBD2 (7 bases). Germline CDR1 MNHNY, CDR2 SVGAGI (reference sequence). The CDR3 is 15 amino acids. The ends were cut back, 6 bases at V and 7 bases at J, with 22 bases in the middle. CDR3 region: CASRSRGASPEEQYF. The CDR3 DNA reads TGTGCCAGCAGAAGCCGGGGGGCCTCCCCTGAGGAGCAGTACTTC.

This clone was seen only once. The chain recombines TRBV7-2 with TRBJ1-2, with D possibly being TRBD1 (5 bases). CDR1 is SGHTA and CDR2 is FQGNSA in the germline V gene. CDR3 length equals 14 residues. V gave up 1 base and J gave up 4 bases, with 10 bases separating them. CDR3 sequence: CASSLGGASYGYTF. The CDR3 DNA follows: TGTGCCAGCAGCTTAGGTGGGGCAAGCTATGGCTACACCTTC.

The chain carries TRBV19 and TRBJ1-2; D might be TRBD1 (6 bases). Germline V gene sequence: CDR1 LNHDA, CDR2 SQIVND (reference sequence). This CDR3 spans 15 amino acids. Trimming took 5 bases from V and 8 from J, leaving 21 bases between them. The CDR3 protein is CASSFPGQASYGYTF. CDR3 nucleotide sequence: TGTGCCAGTAGTTTTCCGGGACAAGCCTCCTACGGCTACACCTTC.